This entry features one T cell receptor beta chain sequence. Its target is not known. The data derive from a study of cytomegalovirus exposure and HLA in healthy donors. Study-wide results and limits: Later work associated 16,951 TCR beta sequences with HLA alleles at 0.05 false discovery rate. When analyzed later, a missense DCLRE1C variant was found to be linked to TCR beta V- and J-gene trimming. Upon later analysis, HLA-associated TCR beta chains proved more clonally expanded than other, equally common chains.

CDR1 LNHDA and CDR2 SQIVND come from the germline V gene (reference sequence). V was cut by 3 bases and J by 0 bases, with 12 bases left in between. This CDR3 spans 16 amino acids. Primers included in the PCR were 60 Vbeta and 13 Jbeta primers. TCRdb's table, derived via immunoSEQ multiplex PCR, lists solely in-frame clones and lacks some. The sample holds around 140,000 clones, roughly 89% seen once. The sequence was obtained from a woman in her 30s in good health and CMV-seronegative. Sequenced material: PBMCs. The J gene is TRBJ1-5, the V gene TRBV19; possibly TRBD1 for D (5 bases). The CDR3 here is CASSIGGTYSNQPQHF. Here the CDR3 DNA reads TGTGCCAGTAGTATCGGGGGAACGTATAGCAATCAGCCCCAGCATTTT.